The subject of this entry is one TCR beta chain. Only in-frame clones appear in the TCRdb table, and some are missing; sequencing was by immunoSEQ multiplex PCR. Of 6,200 or so clones detected, roughly 70% appear once; the ten largest clones hold roughly a sixth. This sample was taken from a study of preoperative IRX-2 immunotherapy in early breast cancer. Described treatment: preoperative locoregional IRX-2 cytokine immunotherapy. Patients received preoperative, locoregional IRX-2 cytokine immunotherapy in a phase Ib study. Looked up from germline, CDR1 is LNHDA and CDR2 is SQIVND (reference sequence). This CDR3 has 14 residues. V lost 1 base to trimming and J lost 5 bases, with 11 bases between them.

The receptor comes from a human donor with breast cancer. Sequenced material: tumor tissue, taken before IRX-2 immunotherapy. This chain links TRBV19 with TRBJ1-1; no clear D. The CDR3 DNA follows: TGTGCCAGTAGTATAGGGGGAATGGGAACTGAAGCTTTCTTT. Amino acid sequence: CASSIGGMGTEAFF.